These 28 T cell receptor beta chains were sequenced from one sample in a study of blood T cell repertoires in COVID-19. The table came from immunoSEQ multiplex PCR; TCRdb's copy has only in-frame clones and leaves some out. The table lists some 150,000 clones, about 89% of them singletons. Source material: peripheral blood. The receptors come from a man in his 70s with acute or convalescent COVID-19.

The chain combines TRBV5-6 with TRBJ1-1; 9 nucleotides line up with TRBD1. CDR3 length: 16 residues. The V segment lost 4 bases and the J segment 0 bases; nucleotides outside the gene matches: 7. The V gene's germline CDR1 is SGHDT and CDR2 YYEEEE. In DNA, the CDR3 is TGTGCCAGCAGCCCACAGGGGGCTTCGCTGAACACTGAAGCTTTCTTT. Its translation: CASSPQGASLNTEAFF. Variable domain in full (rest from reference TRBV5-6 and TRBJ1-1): DAGVTQSPTHLIKTRGQQVTLRCSPKSGHDTVSWYQQALGQGPQFIFQYYEEEERQRGNFPDRFSGHQFPNYSSELNVNALLLGDSALYLCASSPQGASLNTEAFFGQGTRLTVV.

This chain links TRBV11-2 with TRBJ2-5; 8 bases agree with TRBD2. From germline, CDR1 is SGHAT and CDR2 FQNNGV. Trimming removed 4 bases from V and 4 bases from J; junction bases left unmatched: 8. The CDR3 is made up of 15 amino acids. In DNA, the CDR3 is TGTGCCAGCAGCTCGGGTAGCGGGATCGGAGAGACCCAGTACTTC. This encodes CASSSGSGIGETQYF.

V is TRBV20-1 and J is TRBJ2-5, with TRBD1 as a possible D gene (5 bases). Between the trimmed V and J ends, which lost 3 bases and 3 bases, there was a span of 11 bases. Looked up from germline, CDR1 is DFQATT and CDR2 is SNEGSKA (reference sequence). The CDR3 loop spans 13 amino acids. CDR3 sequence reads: CSASYDREETQYF. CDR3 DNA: TGCAGTGCTAGTTATGACAGAGAAGAGACCCAGTACTTC.

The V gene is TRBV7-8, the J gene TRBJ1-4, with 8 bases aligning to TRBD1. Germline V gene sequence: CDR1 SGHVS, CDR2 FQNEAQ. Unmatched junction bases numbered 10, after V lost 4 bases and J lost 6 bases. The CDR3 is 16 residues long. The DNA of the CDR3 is TGTGCCAGCAGCTGGCCGGCAGGGACAGGTGATGAAAAACTGTTTTTT. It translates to CASSWPAGTGDEKLFF.

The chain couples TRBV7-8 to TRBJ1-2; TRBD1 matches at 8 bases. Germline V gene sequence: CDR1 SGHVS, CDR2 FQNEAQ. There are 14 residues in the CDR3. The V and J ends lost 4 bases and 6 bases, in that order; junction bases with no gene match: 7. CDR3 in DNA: TGTGCCAGCAGCTCTCGGACAGGGATGCATGGCTACACCTTC. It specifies CASSSRTGMHGYTF.

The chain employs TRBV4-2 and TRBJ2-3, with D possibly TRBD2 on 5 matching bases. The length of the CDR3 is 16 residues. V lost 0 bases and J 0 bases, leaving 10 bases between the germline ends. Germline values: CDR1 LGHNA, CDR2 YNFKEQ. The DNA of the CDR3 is TGTGCCAGCAGCCAAGATCTGGAGGCTAGCACAGATACGCAGTATTTT. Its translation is CASSQDLEASTDTQYF.

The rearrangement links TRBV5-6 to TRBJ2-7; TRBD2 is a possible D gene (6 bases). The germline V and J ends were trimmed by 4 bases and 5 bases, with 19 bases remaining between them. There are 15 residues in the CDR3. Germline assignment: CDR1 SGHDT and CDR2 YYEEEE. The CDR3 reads CASSPMLRWGDEQYF. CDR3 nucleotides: TGTGCCAGCAGCCCCATGCTCAGGTGGGGGGACGAGCAGTACTTC.

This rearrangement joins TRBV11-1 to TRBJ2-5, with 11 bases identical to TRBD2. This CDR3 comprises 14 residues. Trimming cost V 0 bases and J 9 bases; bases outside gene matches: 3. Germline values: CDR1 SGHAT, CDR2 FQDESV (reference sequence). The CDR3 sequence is CASSLAGLAAAQYF. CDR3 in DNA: TGTGCCAGCAGCTTAGCGGGACTAGCGGCGGCCCAGTACTTC.

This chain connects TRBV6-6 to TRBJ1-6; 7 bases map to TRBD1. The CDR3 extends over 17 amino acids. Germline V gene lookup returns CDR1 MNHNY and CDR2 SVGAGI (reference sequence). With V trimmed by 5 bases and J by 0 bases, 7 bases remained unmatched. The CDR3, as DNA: TGTGCCAGCAGTCGGGACAGCCATAGCTCCTATAATTCACCCCTCCACTTT. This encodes CASSRDSHSSYNSPLHF.

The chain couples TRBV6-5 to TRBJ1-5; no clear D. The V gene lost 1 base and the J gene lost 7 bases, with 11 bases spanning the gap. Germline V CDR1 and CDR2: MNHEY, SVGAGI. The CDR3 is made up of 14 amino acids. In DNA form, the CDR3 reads TGTGCCAGCAGTTACTTAATCAGTGGCCAGCCCCAGCATTTT. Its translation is CASSYLISGQPQHF.

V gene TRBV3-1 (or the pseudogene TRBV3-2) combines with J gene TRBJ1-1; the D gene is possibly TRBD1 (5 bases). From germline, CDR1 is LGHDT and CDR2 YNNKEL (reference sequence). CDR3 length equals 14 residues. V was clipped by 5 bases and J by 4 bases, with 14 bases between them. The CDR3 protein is CASSSGGFGTEAFF. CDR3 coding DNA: TGTGCCAGCAGCTCCGGGGGATTCGGCACTGAAGCTTTCTTT.

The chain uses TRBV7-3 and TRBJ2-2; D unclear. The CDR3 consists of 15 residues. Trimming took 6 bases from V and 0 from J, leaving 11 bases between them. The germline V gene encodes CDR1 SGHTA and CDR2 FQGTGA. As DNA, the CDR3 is TGTGCCAGCAGTGGCGGAGCCCCGAACACCGGGGAGCTGTTTTTT. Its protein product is CASSGGAPNTGELFF.

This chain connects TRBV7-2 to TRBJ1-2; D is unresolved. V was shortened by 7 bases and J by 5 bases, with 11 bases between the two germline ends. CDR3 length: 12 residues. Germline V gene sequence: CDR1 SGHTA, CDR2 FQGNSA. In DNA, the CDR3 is TGTGCCAGCACCCCTGTCCGGTATGGCTACACCTTC. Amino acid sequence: CASTPVRYGYTF. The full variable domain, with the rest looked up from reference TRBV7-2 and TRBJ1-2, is GAGVSQSPSNKVTEKGKDVELRCDPISGHTALYWYRQSLGQGLEFLIYFQGNSAPDKSGLPSDRFSAERTGGSVSTLTIQRTQQEDSAVYLCASTPVRYGYTFGSGTRLTVV.

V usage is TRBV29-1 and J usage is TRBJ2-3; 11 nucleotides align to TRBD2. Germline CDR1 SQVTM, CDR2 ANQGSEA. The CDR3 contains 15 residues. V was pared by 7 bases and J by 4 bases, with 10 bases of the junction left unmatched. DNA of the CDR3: TGCAGCGCGGTTATAGCGGGAGGGCCGGCAGATACGCAGTATTTT. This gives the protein CSAVIAGGPADTQYF.

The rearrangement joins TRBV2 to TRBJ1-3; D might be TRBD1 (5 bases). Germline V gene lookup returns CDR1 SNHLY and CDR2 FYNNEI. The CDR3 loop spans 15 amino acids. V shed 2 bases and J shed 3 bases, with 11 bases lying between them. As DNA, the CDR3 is TGTGCCAGCAGTGAAATTCAGCAGGGTGGAAACACCATATATTTT. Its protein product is CASSEIQQGGNTIYF.

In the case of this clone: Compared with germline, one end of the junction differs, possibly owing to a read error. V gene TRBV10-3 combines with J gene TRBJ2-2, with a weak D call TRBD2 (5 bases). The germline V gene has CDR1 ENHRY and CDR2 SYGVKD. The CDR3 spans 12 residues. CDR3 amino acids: CVTGTNTGELFF. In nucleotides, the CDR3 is TGCGTCACCGGGACGAACACCGGGGAGCTGTTTTTT.

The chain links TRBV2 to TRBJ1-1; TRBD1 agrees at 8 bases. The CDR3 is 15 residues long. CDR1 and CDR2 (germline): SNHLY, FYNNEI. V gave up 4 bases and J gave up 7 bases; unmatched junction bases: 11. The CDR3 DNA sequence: TGTGCCAGCAGTGCCAGGCTCGGACAGGGCGGTGAAGCTTTCTTT. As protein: CASSARLGQGGEAFF. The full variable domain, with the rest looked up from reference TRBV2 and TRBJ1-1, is EPEVTQTPSHQVTQMGQEVILRCVPISNHLYFYWYRQILGQKVEFLVSFYNNEISEKSEIFDDQFSVERPDGSNFTLKIRSTKLEDSAMYFCASSARLGQGGEAFFGQGTRLTVV.

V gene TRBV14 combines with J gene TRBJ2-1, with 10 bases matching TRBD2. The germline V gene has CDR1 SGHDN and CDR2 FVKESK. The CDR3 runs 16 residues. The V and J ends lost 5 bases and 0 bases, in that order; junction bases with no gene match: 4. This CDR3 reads CASSALAGVSYNEQFF. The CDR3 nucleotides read TGTGCCAGCAGCGCCCTAGCGGGGGTCTCCTACAATGAGCAGTTCTTC.

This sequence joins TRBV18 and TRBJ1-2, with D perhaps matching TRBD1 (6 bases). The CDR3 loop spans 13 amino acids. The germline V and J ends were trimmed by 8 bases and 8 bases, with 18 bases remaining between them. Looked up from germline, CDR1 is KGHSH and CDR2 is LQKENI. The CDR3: CASRDTASLGYTF. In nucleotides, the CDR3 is TGTGCCAGCAGGGACACGGCGTCGTTGGGCTACACCTTC.

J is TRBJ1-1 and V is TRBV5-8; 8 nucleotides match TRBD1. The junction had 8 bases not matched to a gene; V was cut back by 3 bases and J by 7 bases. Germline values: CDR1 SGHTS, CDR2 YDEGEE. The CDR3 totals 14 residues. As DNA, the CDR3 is TGTGCCAGCAGCTGGGACAGGACTCCGGGTGAAGCTTTCTTT. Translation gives CASSWDRTPGEAFF.

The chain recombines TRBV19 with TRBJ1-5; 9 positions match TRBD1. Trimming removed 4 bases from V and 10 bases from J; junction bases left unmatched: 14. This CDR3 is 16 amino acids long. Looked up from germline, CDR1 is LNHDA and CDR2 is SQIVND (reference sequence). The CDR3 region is CASSRDREGDLGPQHF. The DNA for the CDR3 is TGTGCCAGTAGTAGGGACAGGGAAGGGGACCTAGGTCCCCAGCATTTT. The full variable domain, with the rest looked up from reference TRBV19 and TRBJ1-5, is DGGITQSPKYLFRKEGQNVTLSCEQNLNHDAMYWYRQDPGQGLRLIYYSQIVNDFQKGDIAEGYSVSREKKESFPLTVTSAQKNPTAFYLCASSRDREGDLGPQHFGDGTRLSIL.

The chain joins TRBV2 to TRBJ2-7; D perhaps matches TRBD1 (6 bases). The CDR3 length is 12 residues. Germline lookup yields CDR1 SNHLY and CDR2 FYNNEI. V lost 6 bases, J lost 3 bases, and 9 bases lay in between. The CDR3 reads CASSSTGYEQYF. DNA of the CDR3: TGTGCCAGCAGCTCGACAGGCTACGAGCAGTACTTC.

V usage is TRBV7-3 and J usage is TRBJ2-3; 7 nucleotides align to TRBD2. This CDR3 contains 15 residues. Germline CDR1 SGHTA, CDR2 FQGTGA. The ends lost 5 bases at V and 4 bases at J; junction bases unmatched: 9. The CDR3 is CASSPPGTTSDTQYF. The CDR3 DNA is TGTGCCAGCAGCCCGCCTGGGACTACATCAGATACGCAGTATTTT.

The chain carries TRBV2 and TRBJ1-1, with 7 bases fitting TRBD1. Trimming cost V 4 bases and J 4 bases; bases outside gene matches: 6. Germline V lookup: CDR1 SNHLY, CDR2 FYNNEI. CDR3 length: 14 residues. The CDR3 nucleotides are TGTGCCAGCAGTGGAGAGCCAGGGGGCACTGAAGCTTTCTTT. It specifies CASSGEPGGTEAFF.

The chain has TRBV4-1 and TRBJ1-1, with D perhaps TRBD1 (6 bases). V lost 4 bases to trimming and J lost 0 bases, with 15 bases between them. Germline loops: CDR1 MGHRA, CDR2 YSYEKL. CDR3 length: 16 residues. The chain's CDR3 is CASSPRDTSVNTEAFF. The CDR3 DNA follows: TGCGCCAGCAGCCCCCGGGACACTTCTGTGAACACTGAAGCTTTCTTT.

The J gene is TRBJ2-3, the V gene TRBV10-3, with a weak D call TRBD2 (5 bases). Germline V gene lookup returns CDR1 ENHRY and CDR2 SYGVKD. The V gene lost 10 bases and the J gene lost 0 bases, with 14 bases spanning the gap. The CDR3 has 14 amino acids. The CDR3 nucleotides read TGTGCCACGAGACGAGGGCCTAGCACAGATACGCAGTATTTT. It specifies CATRRGPSTDTQYF.

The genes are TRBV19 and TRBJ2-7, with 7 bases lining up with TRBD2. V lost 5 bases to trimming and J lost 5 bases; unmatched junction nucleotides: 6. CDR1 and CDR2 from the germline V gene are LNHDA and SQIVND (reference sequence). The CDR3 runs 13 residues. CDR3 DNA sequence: TGTGCCAGTAGTTCCCGACTAGCCCACGAGCAGTACTTC. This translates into CASSSRLAHEQYF.

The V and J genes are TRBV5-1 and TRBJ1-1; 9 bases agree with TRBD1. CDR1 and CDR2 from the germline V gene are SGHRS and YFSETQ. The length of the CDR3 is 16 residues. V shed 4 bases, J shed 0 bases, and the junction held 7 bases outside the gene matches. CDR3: CASSIGRDRVNTEAFF. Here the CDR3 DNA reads TGCGCCAGCAGCATAGGACGGGACAGGGTGAACACTGAAGCTTTCTTT. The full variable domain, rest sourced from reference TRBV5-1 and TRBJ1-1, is KAGVTQTPRYLIKTRGQQVTLSCSPISGHRSVSWYQQTPGQGLQFLFEYFSETQRNKGNFPGRFSGRQFSNSRSEMNVSTLELGDSALYLCASSIGRDRVNTEAFFGQGTRLTVV.